These 6 T cell receptor beta chains were sequenced from one sample in a study of beta chain features in type 1 diabetes. As every portion of the isolated RNA was reverse transcribed, the sequencing read expressed TCRB transcripts. Assay: immunoSEQ multiplex PCR; the TCRdb copy retains only in-frame clones and omits some. The sample lists some 350,000 clones, over 8.5% occurring once. These TCRs' antigens remain unknown. Whole-study results and caveats: TCRB CDR3s from Type 1 diabetes patients were moderately but significantly shorter in all four CD4+ subsets.

Source material: central memory CD4+ T cells from blood. The origin of the receptors is a young man with type 1 diabetes.

This clone has only a few counts. J is TRBJ1-2 and V is TRBV4-3, with TRBD1 identical over 9 bases. V was clipped by 1 base and J by 1 base; unmatched bases: 4. From germline, CDR1 is LGHNA and CDR2 YSLEER. This CDR3 is 16 amino acids long. The chain's CDR3 is CASSQAGTGSNYGYTF. The CDR3 DNA follows: TGCGCCAGCAGCCAAGCCGGGACAGGGAGTAACTATGGCTACACCTTC.

CDR3 sequence reads: CASSGQGFSGNTIYF. CDR3 nucleotide sequence: TGTGCCAGCAGCGGACAGGGATTCTCTGGAAACACCATATATTTT. This chain joins TRBV2 and TRBJ1-3; TRBD1 matches at 8 bases. The CDR3 has 15 residues. V lost 6 bases and J lost 0; bases outside the gene matches: 4. Germline V gives CDR1 SNHLY, CDR2 FYNNEI.

The chain combines TRBV2 with TRBJ2-7, with 8 bases identical to TRBD1. The CDR3 is made up of 14 amino acids. After removal of 2 bases from V and 5 bases from J, the junction contained 5 bases not matched to a gene. The germline V gene encodes CDR1 SNHLY and CDR2 FYNNEI. The CDR3 here is CASSERQGADEQYF. In DNA, the CDR3 is TGTGCCAGCAGTGAACGGCAGGGGGCGGACGAGCAGTACTTC.

At least ten counts were recorded for this clone. V gene TRBV7-3 combines with J gene TRBJ2-1; TRBD2 aligns across 8 bases. With V trimmed by 1 base and J by 5 bases, 4 bases remained unmatched. CDR3 length: 15 amino acids. Germline V lookup: CDR1 SGHTA, CDR2 FQGTGA. The CDR3 DNA sequence: TGTGCCAGCAGCTTAAGCGGGAGGCTTAACAATGAGCAGTTCTTC. Its protein is CASSLSGRLNNEQFF.

This clone has more than one count but fewer than ten. The CDR3 here is CAWSKGSSYNEQFF. DNA of the CDR3: TGTGCCTGGAGTAAGGGTAGCTCCTACAATGAGCAGTTCTTC. This chain connects TRBV30 to TRBJ2-1; no definite D call. Germline V gene sequence: CDR1 GTSNPN, CDR2 SVGIG (reference sequence). Trimming took 2 bases from V and 0 from J, leaving 8 bases between them. This CDR3 has 14 amino acids.

The chain combines TRBV7-6 with TRBJ2-1; 7 bases are a match to TRBD1. The CDR3 has 15 residues. The germline V gene has CDR1 SGHVS and CDR2 FNYEAQ. Trimming took 1 base from V and 8 from J; bases not matched to a gene: 8. CDR3 sequence reads: CASSLVGAGGDEQFF. Here the CDR3 DNA reads TGTGCCAGCAGCTTAGTGGGGGCAGGGGGAGATGAGCAGTTCTTC.